The clone carrying this T cell receptor (beta chain) was detected a few times. The antigen is undetermined. Ranging in age from roughly 6 to 100, the donors were healthy Caucasian individuals from Russia. V was clipped by 2 bases and J by 5 bases; unmatched bases: 7. Per the germline V gene, CDR1 is DFQATT and CDR2 is SNEGSKA (reference sequence). This CDR3 is built from 14 residues. Combining a sample-barcoded 5' primer with a J-beta primer mix, a second PCR ran for roughly 7 to 12 cycles. In TCRdb, the 5' RACE reads were re-called with MiXCR into one record per CDR3 protein. The sample lists about 1,800,000 distinct CDR3 sequences, 28% occurring once. These data are taken from a study of blood T cells in healthy people across ages. General study findings and limits: Leaving the PBMCs unsorted stopped any conclusive comparison of naive versus antigen-experienced cells.

This rearrangement joins TRBV20-1 to TRBJ2-7; 9 nucleotides align to TRBD2. Sequencing input: blood. The origin of this receptor is a woman in her thirties in good health. The CDR3, as DNA: TGCAGTGCTAGAAGAAGGCCTAGCGGGGACGAGCAGTACTTC. This translates into CSARRRPSGDEQYF.